These T cell receptor beta chains were read from a single sample in a study of identifying expanded T cells in peripheral blood. Libraries were prepared by immunoSEQ multiplex PCR; TCRdb keeps only in-frame clonotypes and omits some of them. The sample records 120,000 or so clones, about four fifths being singletons. The sequenced material came from blood. These receptors came from a person aged 18-70 years in good health. The CDR3 runs from the conserved cysteine through the conserved F or W. Fields, in order: V gene, D gene, J gene, clone size, CDR3 protein, CDR3 DNA. The D gene is left open where the match is weak. Some rows mark clone size as missing; the rest say once, few, many or name a class of expanded clone.

V gene: TRBV9
D gene: TRBD1
J gene: TRBJ1-3
clone size: NA
CDR3 protein: CASSSGQGGNTIYF
CDR3 DNA: TGTGCCAGCAGCTCGGGACAGGGTGGAAACACCATATATTTT

V gene: TRBV18
D gene: NA
J gene: TRBJ2-7
clone size: NA
CDR3 protein: CASSPGTRAAYEQYF
CDR3 DNA: TGTGCCAGCTCACCGGGGACTCGGGCGGCCTACGAGCAGTACTTC

V gene: TRBV19
D gene: NA
J gene: TRBJ1-3
clone size: NA
CDR3 protein: CASSIGRQKGNTIYF
CDR3 DNA: TGTGCCAGTAGTATAGGTCGGCAGAAGGGAAACACCATATATTTT

V gene: TRBV5-4
D gene: TRBD2
J gene: TRBJ2-3
clone size: once
CDR3 protein: CASSRTSGGPTDTQYF
CDR3 DNA: TGTGCCAGCAGTCGGACTAGCGGGGGCCCCACAGATACGCAGTATTTT

V gene: TRBV7-8
D gene: NA
J gene: TRBJ2-5
clone size: NA
CDR3 protein: CASSPTGVGQETQYF
CDR3 DNA: TGTGCCAGCAGCCCCACCGGGGTTGGGCAAGAGACCCAGTACTTC

V gene: TRBV14
D gene: NA
J gene: TRBJ1-1
clone size: NA
CDR3 protein: CASSHSAGFEAFF
CDR3 DNA: TGTGCCAGCAGCCATTCGGCGGGGTTTGAGGCTTTCTTT

V gene: TRBV7-6
D gene: TRBD1
J gene: TRBJ2-7
clone size: few
CDR3 protein: CASSSGPLGQGFYEQYF
CDR3 DNA: TGTGCCAGCAGCTCCGGACCGCTTGGACAGGGTTTCTACGAGCAGTACTTC

V gene: TRBV19
D gene: NA
J gene: TRBJ1-2
clone size: NA
CDR3 protein: CASSQRKANVLYGYTF
CDR3 DNA: TGTGCCAGTAGTCAAAGGAAAGCGAACGTTCTCTATGGCTACACCTTC

V gene: TRBV5-1
D gene: NA
J gene: TRBJ2-7
clone size: NA
CDR3 protein: CASQEGPDGYEQYF
CDR3 DNA: TGCGCCAGCCAAGAAGGTCCCGATGGTTACGAGCAGTACTTC

V gene: TRBV7-2
D gene: NA
J gene: TRBJ2-3
clone size: NA
CDR3 protein: CASSHRDTIYTDTQYF
CDR3 DNA: TGTGCCAGCAGCCACCGGGATACGATCTACACAGATACGCAGTATTTT

V gene: TRBV5-4
D gene: TRBD1
J gene: TRBJ2-7
clone size: NA
CDR3 protein: CASSSGTGGQYEQYF
CDR3 DNA: TGTGCCAGCAGCTCCGGGACAGGGGGCCAGTACGAGCAGTACTTC

V gene: TRBV4-1
D gene: NA
J gene: TRBJ2-7
clone size: NA
CDR3 protein: CASSQWAVGLSPYEQYF
CDR3 DNA: TGCGCCAGCAGCCAATGGGCGGTTGGGCTCAGTCCCTACGAGCAGTACTTC

V gene: TRBV28
D gene: NA
J gene: TRBJ1-6
clone size: NA
CDR3 protein: CASSYNSPLHF
CDR3 DNA: TGTGCCAGCAGTTATAATTCACCCCTCCACTTT

V gene: TRBV7-9
D gene: TRBD1
J gene: TRBJ1-1
clone size: once
CDR3 protein: CASSQPRAGQGALGTEAFF
CDR3 DNA: TGTGCCAGCAGCCAACCCCGGGCAGGACAGGGGGCTTTGGGCACTGAAGCTTTCTTT

V gene: TRBV4-3
D gene: NA
J gene: TRBJ2-3
clone size: NA
CDR3 protein: CASSLQGGRQPTDTQYF
CDR3 DNA: TGCGCCAGCAGCCTTCAGGGGGGGCGCCAACCCACAGATACGCAGTATTTT

V gene: TRBV6-5
D gene: NA
J gene: TRBJ1-2
clone size: once
CDR3 protein: CASSYAPKWDGYTF
CDR3 DNA: TGTGCCAGCAGTTATGCCCCGAAATGGGATGGCTACACCTTC

V gene: TRBV10-2
D gene: NA
J gene: TRBJ1-1
clone size: few
CDR3 protein: CASSEMQVTSEAFF
CDR3 DNA: TGCGCCAGCAGTGAAATGCAAGTGACCTCCGAAGCTTTCTTT